The source of this T cell receptor (beta chain) is a study of T cells in Graves' hyperthyroidism and ophthalmopathy. General study findings and limits: Stable hyperthyroidism and ophthalmopathy were separated using 13 V-J signatures. Blood also contained most expanded thyroid clonotypes above 0.001.

There were TCR beta CDR3 regions amplified from RNA transcripts. A set of HTBI primers served as the primers for a first-round RT-PCR of the TCR CDR3. TCRdb independently ran MiXCR on the multiplex PCR reads; one entry per CDR3 protein. Of some 690,000 distinct CDR3 sequences listed, 15% to 20% were seen once; the top ten hold 15% to 18%. Newly diagnosed patients aged 18 to 65 had hyperthyroidism of under 2 months' duration. From more than 9.5 ml of fresh peripheral blood, PBMCs were isolated. Worth noting for this clonotype: The antigen is not known.

The CDR3 contains 14 residues. Trimming removed 8 bases at V and 5 bases at J, with 15 bases between. The germline gives CDR1 SNHLY, CDR2 FYNNEI. The gene calls are TRBV2 and TRBJ2-2, with D possibly matching TRBD1 (6 bases). Sequencing was performed on blood. The clonotype comes from a man in his fifties or sixties with Graves' hyperthyroidism. The CDR3: CASVQGRRTGELFF. CDR3 nucleotides: TGTGCCAGCGTCCAGGGGCGCAGGACCGGGGAGCTGTTTTTT.